The source of this T cell receptor beta chain is a study of T cell responses to AZD1222 COVID-19 vaccine. As for the study in general: Second doses at about 4 or about 12 weeks were pooled.

The J segment lost 4 bases and the V segment lost 3 bases, leaving 2 bases of the junction unmatched. Germline V gene data show CDR1 as MDHEN and CDR2 as SYDVKM. This CDR3 region has 14 residues. Sequencing was performed with immunoSEQ multiplex PCR; in TCRdb, only in-frame clones are kept and a portion is missing. The sample includes roughly 120,000 clones, about 90% of them seen just once. The receptor's source is an adult in good health. The chain carries TRBV28 and TRBJ2-2; TRBD1 agrees at 7 bases. Sequencing used peripheral blood, obtained on day 0 of AZD1222 vaccination. The CDR3 nucleotides read TGTGCCAGCAGTTTTAGGGGGCCCACCGGGGAGCTGTTTTTT. This codes for CASSFRGPTGELFF.